The 23 T cell receptor delta chains in this list originate from one sample, sequenced in a study of gamma-delta chains in newborns, infants, children. TCRdb fed the reads to CATT. This sample has some 4,000 delta-chain clones, with around 0.56% found just once. Material for sequencing was blood. Receptors originate from a child who was a newborn, infant or young child, either healthy, febrile or measles-vaccinated (not recorded which).

By share, this clone counts as medium-sized. Other nucleotide sequences from this sample produce the same CDR3. This chain connects TRDV2 to TRDJ3; TRDD3 agrees at 7 bases. CDR1 and CDR2 from the germline V gene are GEAIGNYY and EKD. The length of the CDR3 is 18 residues. V shed 0 bases and J 0 bases; nucleotides not matched to a gene: 4. The CDR3 coding sequence is TGTGCCTGTGACACCGCTGGGGGCAGCTCCTGGGACACCCGACAGATGTTTTTC. Its translation: CACDTAGGSSWDTRQMFF.

For this clone: The protein given by TCRdb reflects a much larger clone and differs at residue 10 from this DNA's translation, likely from a read error; the protein shown is the DNA's translation. The chain combines TRDV2 with TRDJ3; 9 bases match TRDD3. This CDR3 is built from 18 residues. The V gene end was trimmed by 0 bases and the J gene end by 2 bases; junction bases not matched to a gene: 4. Germline V gives CDR1 GEAIGNYY, CDR2 EKD. CDR3 nucleotides: TGTGCCTGTGACACCTGGGGATACGGGCCCTGGGACACCCGACAGATGTTTTTC. Its translation is CACDTWGYGPWDTRQMFF.

This clone is medium-sized in the sample. The chain carries TRDV3 and TRDJ1; 10 bases are a match to TRDD3. V gave up 3 bases and J gave up 2 bases; unmatched junction bases: 6. Germline CDR1 TVYSNPD, CDR2 GDNSRS (reference sequence). This CDR3 comprises 14 residues. As DNA, the CDR3 is TGTGCCTTACTACTGGGGGATGTGACCGATAAACTCATCTTT. It encodes CALLLGDVTDKLIF.

Note on this clone: This may stem from a read error, because a much larger clone lies one nucleotide away. Other DNA variants within this sample encode the same CDR3. The V gene is TRAV29/DV5, the J gene TRDJ2, with 12 bases lining up with TRDD3. The germline V gene has CDR1 NSMFDY and CDR2 ISSIKDK. The CDR3 loop spans 15 amino acids. CDR3 protein: CAASAGGYATAQLFF. The DNA of the CDR3 is TGTGCAGCTAGCGCTGGGGGATACGCGACAGCACAACTCTTCTTT. The full variable domain, rest sourced from reference TRAV29/DV5 and TRDJ2, is DQQVKQNSPSLSVQEGRISILNCDYTNSMFDYFLWYKKYPAEGPTFLISISSIKDKNEDGRFTVFLNKSAKHLSLHIVPSQPGDSAVYFCAASAGGYATAQLFFGKGTQLIVEP.

This clone was seen only a few times. The TCRdb protein comes from a much larger clone and disagrees with this DNA's translation at residue 5, likely due to a read error; the protein given here is derived from the DNA. The rearrangement links TRDV2 to TRDJ3; TRDD3 aligns across 13 bases. J was trimmed by 0 bases and V by 0 bases; bases with no gene match: 4. The CDR3 runs 20 residues. Germline CDR1 GEAIGNYY, CDR2 EKD. The CDR3 DNA sequence: TGTGCCTGTGACACCTACTGGGGGATACGTAGCTCCTGGGACACCCGACAGATGTTTTTC. Protein product: CACDTYWGIRSSWDTRQMFF.

This clone came up a few times. This may be a read error: a much more frequent sequence differs by one nucleotide. The sample holds other DNA sequences that translate to the same CDR3. The chain links TRDV3 to TRDJ2; 13 bases agree with TRDD3. The germline gives CDR1 TVYSNPD, CDR2 GDNSRS (reference sequence). This CDR3 comprises 21 residues. The CDR3, as DNA: TGTGCCTTTAGTTTCTACGTTATTGCCACATACTGGGGGATACGACCAGCACAACTCTTCTTC. Encoded protein: CAFSFYVIATYWGIRPAQLFF.

As concerns this clone: Possible read error: a much larger clone is one base away. V gene TRDV2 combines with J gene TRDJ3, with 13 bases that match TRDD3. CDR3 length: 21 amino acids. CDR1 and CDR2 (germline): GEAIGNYY, EKD. The DNA for the CDR3 is TGTGCCTGTGACACCGTACTGGGGGATACGCGAAGGTCCTGGGACGCCCGACAGATGTTTTTC. Its translation is CACDTVLGDTRRSWDARQMFF.

A word on this clone: The protein that TCRdb holds for this DNA derives from a much larger clone and differs from the translated DNA at residue 13, which likely indicates a read error; the protein shown here is translated from the DNA. The rearrangement links TRDV2 to TRDJ3, with 8 bases lining up with TRDD3. Germline V gives CDR1 GEAIGNYY, CDR2 EKD. This CDR3 spans 18 amino acids. The CDR3 here is CACDGLGDSSWDARQMFF. The CDR3, as DNA: TGTGCCTGTGACGGCCTGGGGGACAGCTCCTGGGACGCCCGACAGATGTTTTTC.

This clone was detected only a few times. TCRdb's protein for this DNA is that of a much larger clone and differs from the translation at residue 9, likely a read error; the protein shown is the DNA translation. The chain combines TRDV2 with TRDJ3; 9 positions agree with TRDD3. V was clipped by 0 bases and J by 0 bases; unmatched bases: 2. There are 18 residues in the CDR3. CDR1 and CDR2 (germline): GEAIGNYY, EKD. In DNA form, the CDR3 reads TGTGCCTGTGACACCGTCTGGGGGATCTCCTGGGACACCCGACAGATGTTTTTC. It yields the protein CACDTVWGISWDTRQMFF.

A note on this clone: TCRdb assigns this DNA the protein of a much larger clone, which departs from its translation at residue 8; this likely reflects a read error, and the protein shown comes from translating the DNA. The gene calls are TRDV2 and TRDJ3, with D possibly matching TRDD3 (6 bases). Trimming removed 3 bases from V and 2 bases from J, with 19 bases in between. CDR3 length: 19 residues. Per the germline V gene, CDR1 is GEAIGNYY and CDR2 is EKD. CDR3 in DNA: TGTGCCTGTGACTTTACTGGGAGATACGCCACCTGGGACACCCGACAGATGTTTTTC. Its protein product is CACDFTGRYATWDTRQMFF.

This clone has only a few counts. A far bigger clonotype differs at one base, so this is likely a read error. The CDR3 nucleotides are TGTGCCTGTGACACCAGGGGATACACCGATAAACTCATCTTT. Translated, it gives CACDTRGYTDKLIF. The rearrangement links TRDV2 to TRDJ1, with TRDD3 as a possible D gene (6 bases). Per the germline V gene, CDR1 is GEAIGNYY and CDR2 is EKD. The ends were cut back, 0 bases at V and 0 bases at J, with 7 bases in the middle. This CDR3 spans 14 amino acids.

Note on this clone: A far more abundant clone sits one base away, making this likely a read error. This specimen includes other DNA sequences encoding the same CDR3. This chain links TRDV2 with TRDJ2; 12 nucleotides align to TRDD3. CDR1 GEAIGNYY and CDR2 EKD come from the germline V gene. This CDR3 is built from 16 residues. CDR3 nucleotides: TGTGCCTGTGACGTACTGGGGGATACTTTGACCGCACAACTCTTCTTT. Its protein is CACDVLGDTLTAQLFF.

In this sample, this clone is large. Other DNA sequences of this sample code for an identical CDR3. The genes are TRDV2 and TRDJ3; no clear D gene. CDR1 is GEAIGNYY and CDR2 is EKD in the germline V gene. This CDR3 is built from 18 residues. Trimming cost V 0 bases and J 0 bases, with 11 bases left between them. Here the CDR3 reads CACDTGWSSSWDTRQMFF. The CDR3 DNA sequence: TGTGCCTGTGACACCGGATGGTCTAGCTCCTGGGACACCCGACAGATGTTTTTC.

This clone was seen a few times. A read error may explain this, as a much larger clone is one base away. Other DNA sequences in the sample encode the same CDR3. V and J are TRDV1 and TRDJ4; D might be TRDD2 or TRDD3, each matching 7 bases. The CDR3 runs 16 residues. Germline CDR1 and CDR2: TSWWSYY and QGS. Deletions cut 5 bases from V and 4 bases from J, with 23 bases between. Here the CDR3 reads CALGPSFPTGVQPLIF. The CDR3 coding sequence is TGTGCTCTTGGGCCTTCCTTTCCGACTGGGGTTCAACCCCTGATCTTT.

As to this clone: A much larger clonotype is one base distant, so this may be a read error. This sample includes further DNA sequences coding for the same CDR3. This sequence joins TRDV2 and TRDJ3, with 13 positions matching TRDD3. The germline CDR1 and CDR2 sequences are GEAIGNYY and EKD. The CDR3 runs 19 residues. The CDR3 sequence: CACDTGGYASSWDTRQMFF. The CDR3 nucleotides are TGTGCCTGCGACACTGGGGGATACGCAAGCTCCTGGGACACCCGACAGATGTTTTTC.

This clone has just a few counts. TCRdb attributes to this sequence the protein of a much larger clone, which differs from the DNA translation at residue 13; a read error is likely, and the protein displayed is translated from the DNA. The J gene is TRDJ1, the V gene TRDV2, with TRDD3 matching 12 bases. The CDR3 is made up of 15 amino acids. Germline values: CDR1 GEAIGNYY, CDR2 EKD. The CDR3 here is CAWTGGYSGNDKHIF. The CDR3 DNA sequence: TGTGCCTGGACTGGGGGATACTCGGGCAACGATAAACACATCTTT.

As concerns this clone: TCRdb pairs this DNA with a much larger clone's protein that differs at residue 8, likely a read error; the protein shown was translated from the DNA. The V and J genes are TRDV2 and TRDJ3; tentative D call: TRDD3 (6 bases). V lost 0 bases to trimming and J lost 0 bases, with 14 bases between them. The length of the CDR3 is 19 residues. Germline CDR1 reads GEAIGNYY; CDR2 reads EKD. The CDR3: CACDTILRGSSWDTRQMFF. As DNA, the CDR3 is TGTGCCTGTGACACCATACTCCGGGGGAGCTCCTGGGACACCCGACAGATGTTTTTC.

This clone occurred a few times. This sequence joins TRDV2 and TRDJ3, with 9 bases identical to TRDD3. The length of the CDR3 is 17 residues. V was pared by 1 base and J by 6 bases, with 6 bases of the junction left unmatched. Germline loops: CDR1 GEAIGNYY, CDR2 EKD. Here the CDR3 reads CACDTGGYTLDTRQMFF. The CDR3 DNA reads TGTGCCTGTGACACTGGGGGATATACCTTGGACACCCGACAGATGTTTTTC.

This clone is medium-sized (0.01 to 0.1%) by share. The same CDR3 also results from other DNA sequences found in this sample. J is TRDJ2 and V is TRDV2; 10 bases fit TRDD3. The V and J ends lost 3 bases and 5 bases, in that order; junction bases with no gene match: 2. CDR3 length: 14 amino acids. Germline V lookup: CDR1 GEAIGNYY, CDR2 EKD. CDR3 sequence: CACDSLGDTAQLFF. In nucleotides, the CDR3 is TGTGCCTGTGACTCACTGGGGGATACAGCACAACTCTTCTTT.

This clone was counted a few times. TCRdb has a much larger clone's protein, which differs at residue 8 from the translation of this DNA, likely because of a read error; what is shown is the protein translated from the DNA. The gene calls are TRDV2 and TRDJ3, with TRDD3 matching over 8 bases. V lost 2 bases to trimming and J lost 2 bases; unmatched junction nucleotides: 7. There are 18 residues in the CDR3. Germline values: CDR1 GEAIGNYY, CDR2 EKD. CDR3 sequence: CACDILGGKAWDTRQMFF. The CDR3 DNA follows: TGTGCCTGTGACATACTGGGGGGTAAAGCCTGGGACACCCGACAGATGTTTTTC.

As regards this clone: The protein that TCRdb holds for this DNA derives from a much larger clone and differs from the translated DNA at residue 7, which likely indicates a read error; the protein shown here is translated from the DNA. J is TRDJ2 and V is TRDV2, with unresolved D. Germline V CDR1 and CDR2: GEAIGNYY, EKD. The CDR3 consists of 15 residues. V was trimmed by 0 bases and J by 1 base, leaving 8 bases between them. The CDR3 loop reads CACDTVWDLTAQLFF. The CDR3 DNA reads as TGTGCCTGTGACACCGTGTGGGATTTGACAGCACAACTCTTCTTT.

Remarks on this clone: The TCRdb record carries a much larger clone's protein, which differs from this DNA's translation at residue 8; a read error is the likely cause, and the protein listed here is the DNA translation. The chain links TRDV2 to TRDJ3, with 7 bases fitting TRDD3. This CDR3 is 16 amino acids long. Unmatched junction bases numbered 3, after V lost 3 bases and J lost 2 bases. Germline V gives CDR1 GEAIGNYY, CDR2 EKD. The CDR3, as DNA: TGTGCCTGTGACTGGGGGACACCCTGGGACACCCGACAGATGTTTTTC. It translates to CACDWGTPWDTRQMFF.

There are a few counts of this clone. TCRdb's protein for this DNA is that of a much larger clone and differs from the translation at residue 4, likely a read error; the protein shown is the DNA translation. This rearrangement joins TRDV2 to TRDJ3, with TRDD3 matching over 10 bases. Germline loops: CDR1 GEAIGNYY, CDR2 EKD. The J segment lost 3 bases and the V segment lost 5 bases, leaving 12 bases of the junction unmatched. The CDR3 length is 19 residues. The CDR3 region has the DNA TGTGCCTGTGGCCCGACTGGGGGATCGGAAAACTGGGACACCCGACAGATGTTTTTC. Translating it yields CACGPTGGSENWDTRQMFF.